The 3 T cell receptor beta chains listed next were all sequenced from one sample in a study of OX40 agonist ivuxolimab in advanced cancers. Clones were sequenced by immunoSEQ multiplex PCR, and TCRdb holds only the in-frame ones, with some missing. This repertoire shows about 62,000 clones, roughly 88% found once; its top ten account for 2% to 3%. Sequencing was performed on CD4+ or CD8+ T cells sorted from blood, taken in a trial of the OX40 agonist ivuxolimab. These receptors came from an adult with an advanced solid tumor such as melanoma, head and neck, liver or kidney cancer.

This clone was observed once. The chain combines TRBV11-2 with TRBJ1-1; D uncertain. The CDR3 extends over 13 amino acids. The germline CDR1 and CDR2 sequences are SGHAT and FQNNGV. Trimming pared 3 bases from V and 4 bases from J, leaving 9 bases between. The CDR3 bases are TGTGCCAGCAGCTTGACGGGGTTCACTGAAGCTTTCTTT. It specifies CASSLTGFTEAFF.

The genes are TRBV5-1 and TRBJ2-1; 12 bases agree with TRBD2. Trimming at V came to 0 bases and at J to 4 bases, leaving 5 bases not matched to a gene. The V gene's germline CDR1 is SGHRS and CDR2 YFSETQ. The CDR3 has 17 amino acids. CDR3 residues: CASSLGLGLAGYNEQFF. DNA for the CDR3: TGCGCCAGCAGCTTGGGGCTCGGACTAGCGGGATACAATGAGCAGTTCTTC.

This clone was seen only a few times. The rearrangement links TRBV7-6 to TRBJ2-1; TRBD2 agrees at 8 bases. Per the germline V gene, CDR1 is SGHVS and CDR2 is FNYEAQ. J lost 3 bases, V lost 5 bases, and 3 bases had no gene match. The CDR3 contains 14 residues. In DNA, the CDR3 is TGTGCCAGCAGCCGCGGGGGGAGCTACAATGAGCAGTTCTTC. It codes for CASSRGGSYNEQFF.